This T cell receptor (beta chain) stems from a study of T cells after yellow fever vaccination. Details on this clonotype: Its target is unknown.

Broader study findings: Just a small share of clonotypes turned up in the CD4 compartment as well as the CD8 compartment.

This CDR3 has 13 amino acids. The germline V and J ends were trimmed by 0 bases and 5 bases, with 7 bases remaining between them. Germline V gene data show CDR1 as ENHRY and CDR2 as SYGVKD. Synthesis of TCR cDNA relied on 5'RACE template switching, which attached a universal primer site and UMIs. MiXCR was run by TCRdb on the 5' RACE reads, yielding one entry per CDR3 protein. The sample shows 240,000 or so distinct CDR3 sequences, about 7% of them seen only once. This chain uses TRBV10-3 with TRBJ1-2; no clear D gene. The receptor's source is a man younger than 40 who received the YFV17D yellow fever vaccine. Specimen: CD4+ T cells sorted from PBMCs, collected 15 days after the yellow fever booster vaccination. CDR3 sequence: CAISESADYGYTF. The CDR3, as DNA: TGTGCCATCAGTGAGTCAGCCGATTATGGCTACACCTTC.